Listed below are T cell receptor beta chains from one sample, sequenced in a study of T cell responses to AZD1222 COVID-19 vaccine. The method was immunoSEQ multiplex PCR; TCRdb's version includes in-frame clones alone and lacks a portion of them. The table lists roughly 30,000 clones, about three quarters of them singletons. Source: peripheral blood, taken on day 0 of AZD1222 vaccination. Source of these receptors: an adult in good health. CDR3s include the opening cysteine and the closing phenylalanine or tryptophan. The listing skips clone size in some rows; elsewhere it reads once, few, many or a size class.

abundance: NA; len: 15; j_gene: TRBJ1-2; v_gene: TRBV27; CDR3aa: CASSPTRGVGYGYTF
abundance: NA; len: 19; j_gene: TRBJ2-2; v_gene: TRBV3-1/TRBV3-2; CDR3aa: CASSQDRRVMSVNTGELFF
abundance: NA; len: 15; j_gene: TRBJ2-7; v_gene: TRBV6-1; CDR3aa: CASSDPGTGGYEQYF
abundance: NA; len: 13; j_gene: TRBJ1-2; v_gene: TRBV27; CDR3aa: CASRDSINYGYTF
abundance: NA; len: 14; j_gene: TRBJ1-6; v_gene: TRBV2; CDR3aa: CASSRATSGSPLHF
abundance: NA; len: 12; j_gene: TRBJ1-1; v_gene: TRBV14; CDR3aa: CASSQADRVTFF
abundance: NA; len: 14; j_gene: TRBJ2-4; v_gene: TRBV5-1; CDR3aa: CASSLGIQGGIQYF
abundance: NA; len: 14; j_gene: TRBJ2-4; v_gene: TRBV29-1; CDR3aa: CSVRDSQWGNIQYF
abundance: NA; len: 18; j_gene: TRBJ1-5; v_gene: TRBV21-1; CDR3aa: CASIKARIGGGAQQPQHF
abundance: NA; len: 11; j_gene: TRBJ1-4; v_gene: TRBV2; CDR3aa: CASSDYEKLFF
abundance: NA; len: 15; j_gene: TRBJ1-2; v_gene: TRBV24-1; CDR3aa: CATSDSNFPGHGYTF
abundance: NA; len: 15; j_gene: TRBJ1-6; v_gene: TRBV7-8; CDR3aa: CASSLGGAANSPLHF
abundance: NA; len: 16; j_gene: TRBJ1-5; v_gene: TRBV6-6; CDR3aa: CASSYPTSRVDQPQHF
abundance: NA; len: 15; j_gene: TRBJ1-1; v_gene: TRBV9; CDR3aa: CASSVGGTGNTEAFF
abundance: NA; len: 17; j_gene: TRBJ2-1; v_gene: TRBV24-1; CDR3aa: CATSDPKLAGASSEQFF
abundance: few; len: 15; j_gene: TRBJ1-4; v_gene: TRBV5-1; CDR3aa: CASMVGVATNEKLFF
abundance: once; len: 16; j_gene: TRBJ1-4; v_gene: TRBV5-8; CDR3aa: CASSPDPTDINEKLFF
abundance: NA; len: 16; j_gene: TRBJ2-2; v_gene: TRBV4-2; CDR3aa: CASRRTSGRATGELFF
abundance: NA; len: 13; j_gene: TRBJ1-4; v_gene: TRBV7-8; CDR3aa: CASSLRVGGKLFF
abundance: NA; len: 15; j_gene: TRBJ1-5; v_gene: TRBV7-2; CDR3aa: CASSSQGRSGQPQHF
abundance: few; len: 15; j_gene: TRBJ2-1; v_gene: TRBV6-5; CDR3aa: CASSYGTSGGNEQFF
abundance: few; len: 18; j_gene: TRBJ2-2; v_gene: TRBV9; CDR3aa: CASSSSGLAGGGTGELFF
abundance: NA; len: 17; j_gene: TRBJ1-3; v_gene: TRBV7-2; CDR3aa: CASSVLGTGGSGNTIYF
abundance: NA; len: 17; j_gene: TRBJ1-5; v_gene: TRBV6-2/TRBV6-3; CDR3aa: CASSYRPGGQDNQPQHF
abundance: NA; len: 14; j_gene: TRBJ1-5; v_gene: TRBV9; CDR3aa: CASSRQGGNQPQHF
abundance: NA; len: 17; j_gene: TRBJ1-3; v_gene: TRBV15; CDR3aa: CATSRVSNPSSGNTIYF
abundance: NA; len: 15; j_gene: TRBJ2-2; v_gene: TRBV11-1; CDR3aa: CASSWGGGVPGELFF
abundance: NA; len: 13; j_gene: TRBJ1-4; v_gene: TRBV30; CDR3aa: CAWSVRAAEKLFF
abundance: once; len: 15; j_gene: TRBJ1-5; v_gene: TRBV10-3; CDR3aa: CAISETGNSNQPQHF
abundance: NA; len: 16; j_gene: TRBJ2-2; v_gene: TRBV11-1; CDR3aa: CASTFLAGLNTGELFF
abundance: NA; len: 15; j_gene: TRBJ1-2; v_gene: TRBV27; CDR3aa: CASSQRETGPYGYTF
abundance: NA; len: 15; j_gene: TRBJ2-1; v_gene: TRBV7-2; CDR3aa: CASSTLPPSYNEQFF
abundance: once; len: 15; j_gene: TRBJ2-1; v_gene: TRBV28; CDR3aa: CASSGGGGRYNEQFF
abundance: NA; len: 12; j_gene: TRBJ1-4; v_gene: TRBV12-3/TRBV12-4; CDR3aa: CASSLIGEKLFF
abundance: NA; len: 13; j_gene: TRBJ1-2; v_gene: TRBV28; CDR3aa: CASSFMGVYGYTF
abundance: NA; len: 14; j_gene: TRBJ1-5; v_gene: TRBV20-1; CDR3aa: CSASLVEGSQPQHF
abundance: NA; len: 15; j_gene: TRBJ2-7; v_gene: TRBV5-8; CDR3aa: CASSLLLVRGYEQYF
abundance: NA; len: 15; j_gene: TRBJ1-4; v_gene: TRBV11-2; CDR3aa: CASSFRRGLNEKLFF
abundance: NA; len: 15; j_gene: TRBJ2-1; v_gene: TRBV18; CDR3aa: CASSFRADSRNEQFF
abundance: NA; len: 17; j_gene: TRBJ2-6; v_gene: TRBV30; CDR3aa: CAWSRDRSISGANVLTF
abundance: NA; len: 16; j_gene: TRBJ1-6; v_gene: TRBV3-1/TRBV3-2; CDR3aa: CASSQDLPGSGSPLHF
abundance: medium-sized; len: 14; j_gene: TRBJ2-7; v_gene: TRBV5-4; CDR3aa: CASSSYSGAHEQYF
abundance: NA; len: 16; j_gene: TRBJ2-5; v_gene: TRBV4-1; CDR3aa: CASSQRRGRGGETQYF
abundance: NA; len: 15; j_gene: TRBJ2-7; v_gene: TRBV10-3; CDR3aa: CAISEPGQRTYEQYF
abundance: NA; len: 12; j_gene: TRBJ1-2; v_gene: TRBV29-1; CDR3aa: CSVDMGDYGYTF
abundance: NA; len: 13; j_gene: TRBJ1-1; v_gene: TRBV10-1; CDR3aa: CASSQYRRTEAFF
abundance: NA; len: 15; j_gene: TRBJ1-4; v_gene: TRBV4-1; CDR3aa: CASSQSREINEKLFF
abundance: once; len: 14; j_gene: TRBJ1-4; v_gene: TRBV28; CDR3aa: CASSSGGDREKLFF
abundance: NA; len: 13; j_gene: TRBJ1-1; v_gene: TRBV12-3/TRBV12-4; CDR3aa: CASSFAGYTEAFF
abundance: NA; len: 17; j_gene: TRBJ2-7; v_gene: TRBV19; CDR3aa: CASSIASTSGGTYEQYF